Below are 11 T cell receptor beta chains sequenced from a single sample in a study of T cells after posttransplantation cyclophosphamide. Libraries were prepared by immunoSEQ multiplex PCR; TCRdb keeps only in-frame clonotypes and omits some of them. The data show fewer than 20,000 clones, about 82% seen once. Sampled 1 year posttransplant, controls received myeloablative marrow transplants, methotrexate and a calcineurin inhibitor. Sequencing used PBMCs, obtained nearly 450 days after allogeneic stem cell transplant with calcineurin inhibitor and methotrexate. Every receptor here comes from a young adult male patient who received an allogeneic stem cell transplant from an unrelated donor, was CMV-positive, and had acute and chronic GVHD. Some T cells may arise from the graft donor.

CDR3 DNA: TGCGCCAGCAGCTTGGCGGGACAGGTCACAGATACGCAGTATTTT. Its translation: CASSLAGQVTDTQYF. The rearrangement joins TRBV5-1 to TRBJ2-3; 8 nucleotides line up with TRBD1. The germline V gene has CDR1 SGHRS and CDR2 YFSETQ. J lost 2 bases, V lost 0 bases, and 2 bases had no gene match. The CDR3 spans 15 residues.

This sequence joins TRBV7-9 and TRBJ2-1, with 11 bases aligning to TRBD2. Germline trimming cut 3 bases from V and 6 bases from J; bases unmatched to any gene: 1. Per germline, CDR1 SEHNR and CDR2 FQNEAQ (reference sequence). This CDR3 contains 14 residues. The CDR3 loop reads CASSLTSGANEQFF. Here the CDR3 DNA reads TGTGCCAGCAGCTTGACTAGCGGGGCCAATGAGCAGTTCTTC.

The chain couples TRBV7-2 to TRBJ1-4, with D perhaps TRBD1 (6 bases). The CDR3 spans 16 residues. Between the trimmed V and J ends, which lost 2 bases and 0 bases, there was a span of 10 bases. CDR1 and CDR2 from the germline V gene are SGHTA and FQGNSA. CDR3 coding DNA: TGTGCCAGCAGCTTATCCAGGGGAGCAACTAATGAAAAACTGTTTTTT. Its translation: CASSLSRGATNEKLFF.

The chain couples TRBV5-1 to TRBJ2-2, with 8 positions matching TRBD2. Germline V CDR1 and CDR2: SGHRS, YFSETQ. The CDR3 loop spans 16 amino acids. The V and J ends lost 0 bases and 6 bases, in that order; junction bases with no gene match: 7. CDR3 amino acids: CASSLVAGPGAGELFF. The CDR3 DNA is TGCGCCAGCAGCTTGGTAGCGGGGCCCGGGGCCGGGGAGCTGTTTTTT.

The chain joins TRBV15 to TRBJ2-1, with D perhaps TRBD2 (7 bases). CDR1 and CDR2 from the germline V gene are LNHNV and YYDKDF (reference sequence). The length of the CDR3 is 15 residues. The V end was cut by 5 bases, the J end by 10 bases, with 21 bases between. CDR3 amino acids: CATSARFEGGGEQFF. The CDR3 DNA sequence: TGTGCCACCAGCGCCCGCTTCGAGGGGGGGGGCGAGCAGTTCTTC.

The V call is TRBV7-2, the J call TRBJ1-3, with unresolved D. The V gene lost 1 base and the J gene lost 4 bases, with 14 bases spanning the gap. Germline V gene sequence: CDR1 SGHTA, CDR2 FQGNSA. This CDR3 spans 16 amino acids. The CDR3 region has the DNA TGTGCCAGCAGCTTAGGCGCGGCCCTAAGGGGAAACACCATATATTTT. This translates into CASSLGAALRGNTIYF.

This chain uses TRBV10-3 with TRBJ1-1; weak D call: TRBD1 (5 bases). Trimming left V 5 bases short and J 0 bases short, with 7 bases between. Germline lookup yields CDR1 ENHRY and CDR2 SYGVKD. This CDR3 comprises 13 residues. CDR3: CAISKGMNTEAFF. CDR3 bases: TGTGCCATCAGTAAGGGGATGAACACTGAAGCTTTCTTT.

The rearrangement uses TRBV18 and TRBJ1-2; 7 nucleotides agree with TRBD1. J was trimmed by 6 bases and V by 0 bases; bases with no gene match: 7. The CDR3 consists of 15 residues. Germline values: CDR1 KGHSH, CDR2 LQKENI. CDR3 in amino acids: CASSPPNRGRHGYTF. The CDR3 nucleotides read TGTGCCAGCTCACCACCGAACAGGGGACGGCATGGCTACACCTTC.

J is TRBJ2-4 and V is TRBV28; unclear D gene. Germline V CDR1 and CDR2: MDHEN, SYDVKM. V lost 4 bases and J lost 0, with 10 bases in between. The CDR3 totals 15 residues. CDR3 in amino acids: CASSSVRVAKNIQYF. The CDR3 region has the DNA TGTGCCAGCAGTTCCGTAAGAGTAGCCAAAAACATTCAGTACTTC.

The rearrangement links TRBV4-3 to TRBJ2-5, with a weak D call TRBD2 (5 bases). The CDR3 has 13 residues. The ends were cut back, 4 bases at V and 5 bases at J, with 11 bases in the middle. CDR1 is LGHNA and CDR2 is YSLEER in the germline V gene. CDR3 sequence: CASSRLMAETQYF. CDR3 bases: TGCGCCAGCAGCCGACTAATGGCGGAGACCCAGTACTTC.

The V and J genes are TRBV19 and TRBJ1-2; the match to TRBD1 covers 7 bases. The CDR3 extends over 15 amino acids. V shed 5 bases, J shed 5 bases, and the junction held 11 bases outside the gene matches. The germline gives CDR1 LNHDA, CDR2 SQIVND (reference sequence). The CDR3 region has the DNA TGTGCCAGTAGTGCGACAGGGACGGAAGGGTATGGCTACACCTTC. Amino acids: CASSATGTEGYGYTF.